The source of this T cell receptor (beta chain) is a study of control samples from healthy donors and cancer patients. On this clone itself: The junction departs from germline at one end; a sequencing error may be responsible.

Here immunoSEQ multiplex PCR was the method, and the copy in TCRdb shows in-frame clones only, minus some. The sample contains some 40,000 clones, less than 95% of which appear only once. There are 17 residues in the CDR3. From germline, CDR1 is MNHEY and CDR2 SMNVEV (reference sequence). The source material was blood. The sequence derives from a man in his fifties or sixties in good health. This chain uses TRBV27 with TRBJ2-2; TRBD2 agrees at 13 bases. CDR3: CAGSPRLAGGITGELFF. In DNA form, the CDR3 reads TGTGCCGGCAGTCCGCGACTAGCGGGAGGTATCACCGGGGAGCTGTTTTTT.